This T cell receptor beta chain was identified in a study of identical twins. TCRdb processed the 5' RACE reads anew with MiXCR; each CDR3 protein has one entry. The sample lists roughly 500,000 distinct CDR3 sequences; 20% to 25% were seen once. This CDR3 has 15 amino acids. From germline, CDR1 is MNHEY and CDR2 SMNVEV (reference sequence). V dropped 1 base and J dropped 3 bases, with 12 bases sitting between them. The same sample was also studied in work on T cells expressing NK-cell markers.

This sequence originates from a woman between 18 and 29 years old in good health. The sequenced sample consisted of CD4+ T cells sorted from blood. V and J are TRBV27 and TRBJ2-5; D unresolved. In nucleotides, the CDR3 is TGTGCCAGCAGTTTATGGATCTCGAGGAAAGAGACCCAGTACTTC. This gives the protein CASSLWISRKETQYF.